A selection of T cell receptor beta chains follows, all from one sample in a study of Graves' ophthalmopathy and Graves' hyperthyroidism. TCRdb re-analysed the multiplex PCR reads in MiXCR, keeping a single row per CDR3 protein. This repertoire shows 350,000 to 400,000 distinct CDR3 sequences, about 16% found once; its top ten account for approximately 7%. The specimen was peripheral blood. These receptors were taken from a woman between 18 and 29 years old with stable Graves' hyperthyroidism. The CDR3 runs from the conserved cysteine through the conserved F or W. Each record gives: D gene, V gene, J gene, clone size, CDR3 length, CDR3 protein, CDR3 DNA. A D gene is named only where the DNA matches it firmly. Size values are once, few and many counts, or a class for expanded clones, and some rows have none.

d_call: .; v_call: TRBV6-2/TRBV6-3; j_call: TRBJ1-2; clone_size: many; cdr3_length: 10; cdr3_aa: CARARNGYTF; cdr3_nt: TGTGCCAGAGCAAGGAATGGCTACACCTTC
d_call: TRBD2; v_call: TRBV20-1; j_call: TRBJ2-5; clone_size: .; cdr3_length: 15; cdr3_aa: CSARSPSGDQETQYF; cdr3_nt: TGCAGTGCTAGAAGCCCTAGCGGGGACCAAGAGACCCAGTACTTC
d_call: .; v_call: TRBV9; j_call: TRBJ1-2; clone_size: many; cdr3_length: 13; cdr3_aa: CASSARQAYGYTF; cdr3_nt: TGTGCCAGCAGCGCGAGACAGGCGTATGGCTACACCTTC
d_call: .; v_call: TRBV12-3/TRBV12-4; j_call: TRBJ1-5; clone_size: .; cdr3_length: 11; cdr3_aa: CASSLNRPQHF; cdr3_nt: TGTGCCAGCAGCCTTAATCGGCCCCAGCATTTT
d_call: .; v_call: TRBV28; j_call: TRBJ2-5; clone_size: .; cdr3_length: 14; cdr3_aa: CASSRPWVGGEQYF; cdr3_nt: TGTGCCAGCAGCCGCCCGTGGGTCGGAGGGGAGCAGTACTTC
d_call: .; v_call: TRBV28; j_call: TRBJ2-7; clone_size: .; cdr3_length: 12; cdr3_aa: CASRGGLDEQYF; cdr3_nt: TGTGCCAGCCGTGGGGGGCTCGACGAGCAGTACTTC
d_call: TRBD2; v_call: TRBV27; j_call: TRBJ2-7; clone_size: .; cdr3_length: 16; cdr3_aa: CASSFIGAGAAYEQYF; cdr3_nt: TGTGCCAGCAGTTTTATAGGAGCGGGGGCCGCCTACGAGCAGTACTTC
d_call: .; v_call: TRBV6-1; j_call: TRBJ1-3; clone_size: many; cdr3_length: 14; cdr3_aa: CASSAGPERNTIYF; cdr3_nt: TGTGCCAGCAGTGCTGGACCGGAGAGAAACACCATATATTTT
d_call: .; v_call: TRBV6-5; j_call: TRBJ2-5; clone_size: many; cdr3_length: 14; cdr3_aa: CASSRTRAQETQYF; cdr3_nt: TGTGCCAGCAGTCGTACTAGAGCTCAAGAGACCCAGTACTTC
d_call: .; v_call: TRBV7-2; j_call: TRBJ1-2; clone_size: many; cdr3_length: 14; cdr3_aa: CASSFRGANNGYTF; cdr3_nt: TGTGCCAGCAGCTTCAGGGGCGCTAATAATGGCTACACCTTC
d_call: .; v_call: TRBV7-3; j_call: TRBJ2-7; clone_size: many; cdr3_length: 11; cdr3_aa: CASSSIYEQYF; cdr3_nt: TGTGCCAGCAGCTCAATCTACGAGCAGTACTTC
d_call: .; v_call: TRBV12-3/TRBV12-4; j_call: TRBJ1-5; clone_size: many; cdr3_length: 16; cdr3_aa: CASTSSKGRYNQPQHF; cdr3_nt: TGTGCCAGCACCTCATCCAAAGGTCGGTACAATCAGCCCCAGCATTTT
d_call: TRBD1; v_call: TRBV19; j_call: TRBJ1-6; clone_size: few; cdr3_length: 16; cdr3_aa: CASLQEFGTGVSPLHF; cdr3_nt: TGTGCCAGCCTTCAAGAGTTTGGGACAGGAGTTTCACCCCTCCACTTT
d_call: TRBD1; v_call: TRBV7-2; j_call: TRBJ1-2; clone_size: many; cdr3_length: 15; cdr3_aa: CASSFRGGQRESYTF; cdr3_nt: TGTGCCAGCAGCTTTCGGGGGGGACAGAGGGAAAGCTACACCTTC
d_call: TRBD1; v_call: TRBV27; j_call: TRBJ1-6; clone_size: many; cdr3_length: 17; cdr3_aa: CASSPPRDRLSSSPLHF; cdr3_nt: TGTGCCAGCAGTCCGCCTAGGGACAGGCTTTCTAGTTCACCCCTCCACTTT
d_call: .; v_call: TRBV7-6; j_call: TRBJ1-5; clone_size: many; cdr3_length: 14; cdr3_aa: CASTPGVGNQPQHF; cdr3_nt: TGTGCCAGCACCCCTGGAGTGGGCAATCAGCCCCAGCATTTT
d_call: .; v_call: TRBV7-2; j_call: TRBJ1-1; clone_size: .; cdr3_length: 15; cdr3_aa: CASSLGGFGNTEGFF; cdr3_nt: TGTGCCAGCAGCTTAGGCGGATTCGGAAACACTGAAGGTTTCTTT
d_call: .; v_call: TRBV6-1; j_call: TRBJ1-1; clone_size: .; cdr3_length: 15; cdr3_aa: CASSLRDGRTSEAFF; cdr3_nt: TGTGCCAGCAGTCTCCGGGACGGCAGAACTAGTGAAGCTTTCTTT
d_call: .; v_call: TRBV12-3/TRBV12-4; j_call: TRBJ2-7; clone_size: many; cdr3_length: 13; cdr3_aa: CASSAARAYEQYF; cdr3_nt: TGTGCCAGCAGTGCGGCGCGCGCCTACGAGCAGTACTTC
d_call: TRBD1; v_call: TRBV20-1; j_call: TRBJ1-1; clone_size: many; cdr3_length: 12; cdr3_aa: CSANDRGTEAFF; cdr3_nt: TGCAGTGCCAATGACAGGGGGACTGAAGCTTTCTTT
d_call: .; v_call: TRBV12-3/TRBV12-4; j_call: TRBJ1-1; clone_size: many; cdr3_length: 13; cdr3_aa: CASRTRRVAEAFF; cdr3_nt: TGTGCCAGCAGAACACGCAGGGTAGCTGAAGCTTTCTTT
d_call: .; v_call: TRBV24-1; j_call: TRBJ1-2; clone_size: many; cdr3_length: 14; cdr3_aa: CATSGGARNYGYTF; cdr3_nt: TGTGCCACCAGTGGAGGGGCCCGTAACTATGGCTACACCTTC